This TCR beta chain comes out of a study of T-cell reconstitution after alpha-beta-depleted transplantation in children. Study findings and constraints: Some patients showed high day-60 TCRbeta diversity, which derived from surviving recipient T cells and thymic progenitors. A year post-transplant, T-cell counts and diversity derived mostly from newly produced T cells. As was reported, about two months after transplant, alpha-beta T cells came from several hundred expanded graft clones.

As concerns this clonotype: Its antigen is unidentified.

Unique molecular identifiers featured in how the TCRbeta library was prepared. TCRdb redid the calling of the PCR reads with MiXCR, one entry per CDR3 protein. The sample carries about 580,000 distinct CDR3 sequences, 25% to 30% recorded once. V lost 4 bases, J lost 0 bases, and 16 bases lay in between. Germline CDR1 is MGHRA and CDR2 is YSYEKL. This CDR3 comprises 17 residues. The sequencing here drew on PBMCs, taken before TCRalphabeta/CD19-depleted stem cell transplant. This chain connects TRBV4-1 to TRBJ2-1; D might be TRBD2 (5 bases). The receptor comes from a boy younger than two with Wiskott-Aldrich syndrome, due to receive a stem cell transplant. The chain's CDR3 is CASSPPQRMSSYNEQFF. The CDR3 DNA is TGCGCCAGCAGCCCCCCCCAGCGGATGAGCTCCTACAATGAGCAGTTCTTC.